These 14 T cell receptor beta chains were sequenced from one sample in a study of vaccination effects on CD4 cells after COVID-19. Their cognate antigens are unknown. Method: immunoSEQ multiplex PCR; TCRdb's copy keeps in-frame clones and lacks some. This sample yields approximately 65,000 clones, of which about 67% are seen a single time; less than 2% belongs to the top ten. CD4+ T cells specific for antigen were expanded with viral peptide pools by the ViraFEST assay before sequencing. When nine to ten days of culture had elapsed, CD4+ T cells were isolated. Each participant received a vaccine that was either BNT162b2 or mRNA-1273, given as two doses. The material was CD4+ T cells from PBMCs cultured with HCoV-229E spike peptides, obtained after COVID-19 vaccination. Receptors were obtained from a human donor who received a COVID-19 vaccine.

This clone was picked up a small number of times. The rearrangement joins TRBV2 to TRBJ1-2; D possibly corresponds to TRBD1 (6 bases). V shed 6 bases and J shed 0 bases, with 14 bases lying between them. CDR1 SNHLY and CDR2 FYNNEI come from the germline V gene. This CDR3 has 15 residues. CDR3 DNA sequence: TGTGCCAGCAGGACGGGGGGCCTCTCTAACTATGGCTACACCTTC. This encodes CASRTGGLSNYGYTF.

The CDR3 DNA reads TGTGCCAGCAGCGGAAGCGGGGGGGTTACGCAGTATTTT. Protein sequence: CASSGSGGVTQYF. The chain joins TRBV9 to TRBJ2-3; 10 nucleotides match TRBD2. The CDR3 covers 13 residues. CDR1 is SGDLS, CDR2 YYNGEE, per germline. Trimming cost V 3 bases and J 8 bases; bases outside gene matches: 3.

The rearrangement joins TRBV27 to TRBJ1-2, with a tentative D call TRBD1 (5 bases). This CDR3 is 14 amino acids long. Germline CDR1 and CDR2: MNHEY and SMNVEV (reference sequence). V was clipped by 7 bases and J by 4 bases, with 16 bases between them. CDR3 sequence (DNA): TGTGCCAGCAAGAACCGGCAGGGTCGCTATGGCTACACCTTC. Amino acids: CASKNRQGRYGYTF.

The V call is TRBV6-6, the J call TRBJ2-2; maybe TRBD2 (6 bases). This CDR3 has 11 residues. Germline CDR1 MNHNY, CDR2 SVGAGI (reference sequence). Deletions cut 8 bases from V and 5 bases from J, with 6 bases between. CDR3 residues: CASGGTGELFF. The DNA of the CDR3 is TGTGCCAGCGGAGGGACCGGGGAGCTGTTTTTT.

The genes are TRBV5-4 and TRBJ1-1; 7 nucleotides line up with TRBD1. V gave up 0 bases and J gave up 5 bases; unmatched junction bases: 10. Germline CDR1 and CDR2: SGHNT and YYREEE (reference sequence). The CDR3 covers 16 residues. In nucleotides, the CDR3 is TGTGCCAGCAGCTTGGGGGGAGGGGGCGCAGTAACTGAAGCTTTCTTT. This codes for CASSLGGGGAVTEAFF.

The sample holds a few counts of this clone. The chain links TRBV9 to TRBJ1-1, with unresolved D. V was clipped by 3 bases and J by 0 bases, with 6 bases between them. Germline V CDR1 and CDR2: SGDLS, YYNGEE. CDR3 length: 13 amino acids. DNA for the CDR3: TGTGCCAGCAGCGCTAGTCTGAACACTGAAGCTTTCTTT. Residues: CASSASLNTEAFF.

CDR3 coding DNA: TGTGCCAGCAGCCAGGGACTAGCGGGTCAAGAGACCCAGTACTTC. Amino acid sequence: CASSQGLAGQETQYF. The V gene is TRBV3-1 (or the pseudogene TRBV3-2), the J gene TRBJ2-5, with 12 positions matching TRBD2. V dropped 3 bases and J dropped 2; count of bases not matched to a gene: 1. The germline gives CDR1 LGHDT, CDR2 YNNKEL (reference sequence). The CDR3 runs 15 residues.

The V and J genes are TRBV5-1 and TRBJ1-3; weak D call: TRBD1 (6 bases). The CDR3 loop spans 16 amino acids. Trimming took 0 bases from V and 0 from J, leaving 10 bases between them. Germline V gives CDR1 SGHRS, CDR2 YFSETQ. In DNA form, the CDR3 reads TGCGCCAGCAGCTTGGACAGGGCGTTCTCTGGAAACACCATATATTTT. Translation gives CASSLDRAFSGNTIYF.

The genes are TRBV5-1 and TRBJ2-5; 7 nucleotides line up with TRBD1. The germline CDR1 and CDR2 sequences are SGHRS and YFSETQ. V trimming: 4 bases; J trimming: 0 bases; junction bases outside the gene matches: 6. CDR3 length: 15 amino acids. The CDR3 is CASSGSGTDQETQYF. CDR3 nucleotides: TGCGCCAGCAGCGGCTCCGGGACAGACCAAGAGACCCAGTACTTC.

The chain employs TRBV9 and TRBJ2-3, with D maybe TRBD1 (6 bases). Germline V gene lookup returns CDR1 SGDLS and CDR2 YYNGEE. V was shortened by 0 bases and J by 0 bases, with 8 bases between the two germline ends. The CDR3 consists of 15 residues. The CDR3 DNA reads TGTGCCAGCAGCGTAGATCAGGGGAGCACAGATACGCAGTATTTT. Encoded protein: CASSVDQGSTDTQYF. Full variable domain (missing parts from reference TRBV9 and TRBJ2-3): DSGVTQTPKHLITATGQRVTLRCSPRSGDLSVYWYQQSLDQGLQFLIQYYNGEERAKGNILERFSAQQFPDLHSELNLSSLELGDSALYFCASSVDQGSTDTQYFGPGTRLTVL.

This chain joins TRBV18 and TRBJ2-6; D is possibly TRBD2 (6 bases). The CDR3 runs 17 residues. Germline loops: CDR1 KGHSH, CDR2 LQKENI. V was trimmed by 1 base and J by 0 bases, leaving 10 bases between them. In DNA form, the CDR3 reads TGTGCCAGCTCACCACTAGCGGCGGCCTCTGGGGCCAACGTCCTGACTTTC. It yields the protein CASSPLAAASGANVLTF.

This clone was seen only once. The CDR3 nucleotides read TGTGCCAGCTCACGTAGCGGGGGAGAGACCCAGTACTTC. Its protein product is CASSRSGGETQYF. This chain joins TRBV18 and TRBJ2-5; 9 nucleotides line up with TRBD2. With 4 bases clipped from V and 4 bases from J, the junction kept 1 base outside the gene matches. This CDR3 region has 13 residues. Per the germline V gene, CDR1 is KGHSH and CDR2 is LQKENI. The entire variable domain, with the rest obtained from reference TRBV18 and TRBJ2-5, is as follows: NAGVMQNPRHLVRRRGQEARLRCSPMKGHSHVYWYRQLPEEGLKFMVYLQKENIIDESGMPKERFSAEFPKEGPSILRIQQVVRGDSAAYFCASSRSGGETQYFGPGTRLLVL.

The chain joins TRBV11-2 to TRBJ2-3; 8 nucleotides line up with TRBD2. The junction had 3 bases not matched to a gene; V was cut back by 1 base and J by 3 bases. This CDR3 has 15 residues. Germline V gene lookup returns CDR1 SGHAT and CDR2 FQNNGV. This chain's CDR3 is CASSLVGGATDTQYF. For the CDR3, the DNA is TGTGCCAGCAGCTTAGTCGGGGGGGCTACAGATACGCAGTATTTT. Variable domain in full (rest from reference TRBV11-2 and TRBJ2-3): EAGVAQSPRYKIIEKRQSVAFWCNPISGHATLYWYQQILGQGPKLLIQFQNNGVVDDSQLPKDRFSAERLKGVDSTLKIQPAKLEDSAVYLCASSLVGGATDTQYFGPGTRLTVL.

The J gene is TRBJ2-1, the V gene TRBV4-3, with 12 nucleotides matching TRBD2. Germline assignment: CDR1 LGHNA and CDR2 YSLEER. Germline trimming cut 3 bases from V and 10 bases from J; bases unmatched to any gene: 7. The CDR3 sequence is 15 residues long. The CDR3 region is CASSHTVTSGGEQFF. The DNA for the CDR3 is TGCGCCAGCAGCCACACGGTGACTAGCGGGGGCGAGCAGTTCTTC.